This T cell receptor beta chain was observed in a study of T cell responses to AZD1222 COVID-19 vaccine. TCRdb's copy holds only in-frame clones and misses some; the assay was immunoSEQ multiplex PCR. The sample yields about 160,000 clones, roughly nine tenths seen once. The CDR3 contains 15 residues. Germline V lookup: CDR1 KGHDR, CDR2 SFDVKD. V shed 3 bases and J shed 4 bases, with 11 bases lying between them. The chain recombines TRBV24-1 with TRBJ1-4, with D hard to call. Here the sequenced sample was peripheral blood, taken on day 0 of AZD1222 vaccination. The sequence derives from an adult in good health. The CDR3 DNA reads as TGTGCCACCAGTGATGGCCGAGATGGTAATGAAAAACTGTTTTTT. Translation gives CATSDGRDGNEKLFF.